The 10 T cell receptor beta chains presented below share a single source sample, sequenced in a study of cytomegalovirus exposure and HLA in healthy donors. The primer mix had 60 Vbeta and 13 Jbeta primers. The assay was immunoSEQ multiplex PCR, and TCRdb's table has in-frame clones only and misses some. The sample contains 250,000 to 350,000 clones, roughly 89% of which appear only once. What was sequenced was PBMCs. These receptors all come from a man aged 35-49 years in good health and CMV-seropositive.

This clone was seen once. This chain links TRBV19 with TRBJ1-3; no clear D. The V end was cut by 6 bases, the J end by 3 bases, with 12 bases between. CDR1 is LNHDA, CDR2 SQIVND, per germline (reference sequence). CDR3 length: 14 residues. CDR3 coding DNA: TGTGCCAGTAGGTTACAGTATAATGGAAACACCATATATTTT. Its translation is CASRLQYNGNTIYF.

The genes are TRBV29-1 and TRBJ2-3, with a possible D match to TRBD1 (7 bases). Germline V CDR1 and CDR2: SQVTM, ANQGSEA. The CDR3 covers 14 residues. The CDR3 DNA is TGCAGTTTACAGGGGAGGCTTCGAACAGATACGCAGTATTTT. Protein sequence: CSLQGRLRTDTQYF.

The V call is TRBV7-2, the J call TRBJ1-5, with no clear D. Germline V CDR1 and CDR2: SGHTA, FQGNSA. V lost 5 bases and J lost 0, with 14 bases in between. There are 16 residues in the CDR3. The CDR3 DNA follows: TGTGCCAGCAGCCCTTTTACTTTTAGTAGCAATCAGCCCCAGCATTTT. Protein: CASSPFTFSSNQPQHF.

This chain links TRBV28 with TRBJ1-2, with 9 bases that match TRBD1. The CDR3 totals 16 residues. V gave up 6 bases and J gave up 7 bases; unmatched junction bases: 15. Germline V lookup: CDR1 MDHEN, CDR2 SYDVKM. CDR3 sequence: CASRPGTGTVKSGYTF. CDR3 bases: TGTGCCAGCAGGCCCGGGACAGGGACGGTAAAAAGTGGCTACACCTTC.

This clone was detected a few times. This rearrangement joins TRBV9 to TRBJ2-1; 8 positions match TRBD2. Germline CDR1 SGDLS, CDR2 YYNGEE. CDR3 size: 15 residues. J gave up 2 bases and V 0 bases, and 1 base lay outside the gene matches. The CDR3 DNA reads as TGTGCCAGCAGCGTAGGAGCGGGAGCCTACAATGAGCAGTTCTTC. Translation: CASSVGAGAYNEQFF.

The rearrangement links TRBV7-2 to TRBJ2-3; TRBD1 agrees at 7 bases. The CDR3 totals 14 residues. Germline-derived CDR1 and CDR2 are SGHTA and FQGNSA. J lost 2 bases, V lost 3 bases, and 2 bases had no gene match. DNA of the CDR3: TGTGCCAGCAGCTTGGGGACAGCCACAGATACGCAGTATTTT. Its protein is CASSLGTATDTQYF.

The chain couples TRBV27 to TRBJ2-7; TRBD2 agrees at 8 bases. Losses at the gene ends were 7 bases for V and 1 base for J; bases not matched to a gene: 9. From germline, CDR1 is MNHEY and CDR2 SMNVEV (reference sequence). This CDR3 contains 15 residues. This CDR3 is CASNFRGGPSYEQYF. Written as DNA, the CDR3 is TGTGCCAGCAACTTTCGGGGGGGCCCTTCCTACGAGCAGTACTTC.

The chain uses TRBV7-9 and TRBJ2-7; 9 nucleotides agree with TRBD1. This CDR3 is 15 amino acids long. Germline CDR1 and CDR2: SEHNR and FQNEAQ (reference sequence). V shed 2 bases and J 3 bases; nucleotides not matched to a gene: 5. CDR3 sequence (DNA): TGTGCCAGCAGCTTAACGGGACAGGGCCTCTACGAGCAGTACTTC. Protein sequence: CASSLTGQGLYEQYF. The whole variable domain, filled in from reference TRBV7-9 and TRBJ2-7, reads DTGVSQNPRHKITKRGQNVTFRCDPISEHNRLYWYRQTLGQGPEFLTYFQNEAQLEKSRLLSDRFSAERPKGSFSTLEIQRTEQGDSAMYLCASSLTGQGLYEQYFGPGTRLTVT.

The chain links TRBV5-6 to TRBJ2-2; D gene ambiguous. The CDR3 length is 13 residues. In germline, CDR1 is SGHDT, CDR2 YYEEEE. Trimming took off 3 bases at V and 7 bases at J, with 10 bases between the two ends. The DNA of the CDR3 is TGTGCCAGCAGCTCTGTCAGTGGCGGGGAGCTGTTTTTT. This codes for CASSSVSGGELFF.

The table lists this clone with a count of one. This chain connects TRBV5-4 to TRBJ2-2, with unresolved D. The germline CDR1 and CDR2 sequences are SGHNT and YYREEE (reference sequence). There are 15 residues in the CDR3. Trimming shortened V by 2 bases and J by 4 bases, and 12 bases separated the two germline ends. CDR3 in amino acids: CASSFDSEATGELFF. The CDR3 DNA reads as TGTGCCAGCAGCTTTGATTCCGAAGCCACCGGGGAGCTGTTTTTT.